A single sample gave rise to the 23 T cell receptor beta chains below, sequenced in a study of cytomegalovirus exposure and HLA in healthy donors (dated by TCRdb to 2015 to 2018). Receptor libraries were prepared by the immunoSEQ multiplex PCR assay. The multiplex PCR relied on a mix of 60 forward primers for TCR Vbeta segments and 13 reverse primers for TCR Jbeta segments. TCRdb holds this immuneACCESS table with in-frame rearrangements only. Some clones are missing; in checked studies, unresolved V genes explain under half, and the rest has no known cause. The table for this sample shows about 72,000 clones. The ten largest clones add up to 2.5% to 3% of the sample. Sequencing input: PBMCs. These receptors originate from a middle-aged man in good health and CMV-seronegative.

This chain links TRBV11-2 with TRBJ2-7; 9 bases map to TRBD1. V was clipped by 5 bases and J by 0 bases; unmatched bases: 5. The germline V gene encodes CDR1 SGHAT and CDR2 FQNNGV. The CDR3 contains 15 residues. DNA for the CDR3: TGTGCCAGCAGCCAACAGGGGGCTCCCTCCTACGAGCAGTACTTC. As protein: CASSQQGAPSYEQYF.

This chain joins TRBV6-5 and TRBJ1-2, with TRBD1 identical over 7 bases. Germline assignment: CDR1 MNHEY and CDR2 SVGAGI. V shed 6 bases and J 8 bases; nucleotides not matched to a gene: 6. CDR3 length equals 12 residues. CDR3 DNA sequence: TGTGCCAGCAGATTCCCGACAGGGGGCTACACCTTC. Its translation: CASRFPTGGYTF.

The chain uses TRBV5-1 and TRBJ1-1; the match to TRBD1 covers 11 bases. Germline V CDR1 and CDR2: SGHRS, YFSETQ. V shed 3 bases, J shed 6 bases, and the junction held 4 bases outside the gene matches. The CDR3 contains 14 residues. DNA for the CDR3: TGCGCCAGCAGCTGGACAGGGGGCGGAGCTGAAGCTTTCTTT. This codes for CASSWTGGGAEAFF.

The chain is built from TRBV4-1 and TRBJ2-3; D is possibly TRBD2 (6 bases). Germline V lookup: CDR1 MGHRA, CDR2 YSYEKL. The V end lost 3 bases, the J end lost 0 bases, and 7 bases lay between the germline ends. The CDR3 spans 14 residues. CDR3 in amino acids: CASSQGLSTDTQYF. In nucleotides, the CDR3 is TGCGCCAGCAGCCAGGGACTTAGCACAGATACGCAGTATTTT.

The CDR3, as DNA: TGTGCCAGCAGCAAACAGGGTATCATTGCTCTACATTTT. Translation: CASSKQGIIALHF. This rearrangement joins TRBV7-9 to TRBJ1-5; tentatively, D is TRBD1 (6 bases). Germline V gives CDR1 SEHNR, CDR2 FQNEAQ (reference sequence). V dropped 5 bases and J dropped 16 bases, with 21 bases sitting between them. This CDR3 has 13 amino acids.

The rearrangement links TRBV14 to TRBJ1-6, with TRBD1 matching 9 bases. The CDR3 extends over 14 amino acids. The germline CDR1 and CDR2 sequences are SGHDN and FVKESK. Trimming at V came to 3 bases and at J to 9 bases, leaving 3 bases not matched to a gene. CDR3 nucleotides: TGTGCCAGCAGCCAGACAGGGGGGGTTTCACCCCTCCACTTT. It codes for CASSQTGGVSPLHF.

The rearrangement joins TRBV5-6 to TRBJ2-7; 12 positions agree with TRBD2. This CDR3 region has 15 residues. J gave up 5 bases and V 2 bases, and 5 bases lay outside the gene matches. The germline CDR1 and CDR2 sequences are SGHDT and YYEEEE. The chain's CDR3 is CASSFGLAGNHEQYF. The CDR3 bases are TGTGCCAGCAGCTTTGGACTAGCGGGGAACCACGAGCAGTACTTC.

This rearrangement joins TRBV11-2 to TRBJ2-5; 8 bases agree with TRBD1. J gave up 5 bases and V 6 bases, and 14 bases lay outside the gene matches. This CDR3 region has 16 residues. Germline V gene sequence: CDR1 SGHAT, CDR2 FQNNGV. In DNA, the CDR3 is TGTGCCAGCAGAAACTTAAGGCAGGGGGCGCGGGAGACCCAGTACTTC. Translation gives CASRNLRQGARETQYF. The full variable domain, completed using reference TRBV11-2 and TRBJ2-5, is EAGVAQSPRYKIIEKRQSVAFWCNPISGHATLYWYQQILGQGPKLLIQFQNNGVVDDSQLPKDRFSAERLKGVDSTLKIQPAKLEDSAVYLCASRNLRQGARETQYFGPGTRLLVL.

The chain uses TRBV5-4 and TRBJ1-2, with D unresolved. Germline assignment: CDR1 SGHNT and CDR2 YYREEE (reference sequence). This CDR3 region has 12 residues. V dropped 0 bases and J dropped 8 bases, with 8 bases sitting between them. CDR3 in amino acids: CASSLDRWGYTF. The CDR3 coding sequence is TGTGCCAGCAGCTTGGACAGATGGGGCTACACCTTC.

This chain joins TRBV9 and TRBJ2-1; the match to TRBD2 covers 11 bases. Germline V CDR1 and CDR2: SGDLS, YYNGEE. The CDR3 is 16 amino acids. The V and J ends lost 3 bases and 8 bases, in that order; junction bases with no gene match: 10. The CDR3 protein is CASSAKALAGGDEQFF. The CDR3 DNA reads as TGTGCCAGCAGCGCTAAGGCGCTAGCGGGGGGAGATGAGCAGTTCTTC.

V usage is TRBV10-2 and J usage is TRBJ2-1; 11 bases match TRBD2. The V gene's germline CDR1 is WSHSY and CDR2 SAAADI. This CDR3 region has 17 residues. After removal of 4 bases from V and 7 bases from J, the junction contained 12 bases not matched to a gene. The CDR3 sequence: CASSALHSSGGRNEQFF. CDR3 in DNA: TGCGCCAGCAGTGCCCTACACTCTAGCGGGGGGCGGAATGAGCAGTTCTTC.

Concerning this clone itself: The sample carries other DNA sequences with the same CDR3. J is TRBJ1-2 and V is TRBV7-2, with D hard to call. CDR3 length equals 12 residues. Germline V gives CDR1 SGHTA, CDR2 FQGNSA. Trimming stripped 5 bases from V and 4 bases from J, with 8 bases between. The DNA for the CDR3 is TGTGCCAGCAGCCCCAACTCCTATGGCTACACCTTC. This codes for CASSPNSYGYTF. Filled out from reference TRBV7-2 and TRBJ1-2, the complete variable domain reads GAGVSQSPSNKVTEKGKDVELRCDPISGHTALYWYRQSLGQGLEFLIYFQGNSAPDKSGLPSDRFSAERTGGSVSTLTIQRTQQEDSAVYLCASSPNSYGYTFGSGTRLTVV.

This chain links TRBV19 with TRBJ2-1, with D hard to call. The germline V gene has CDR1 LNHDA and CDR2 SQIVND (reference sequence). The V end lost 0 bases, the J end lost 6 bases, and 9 bases lay between the germline ends. The CDR3 extends over 14 amino acids. The CDR3 protein is CASSIDRHANEQFF. The CDR3 DNA follows: TGTGCCAGTAGTATAGATAGACACGCCAATGAGCAGTTCTTC.

The rearrangement uses TRBV30 and TRBJ2-7, with D possibly being TRBD2 (6 bases). The CDR3 length is 12 residues. Between the trimmed V and J ends, which lost 1 base and 4 bases, there was a span of 8 bases. The germline gives CDR1 GTSNPN, CDR2 SVGIG (reference sequence). The CDR3 nucleotides read TGTGCCTGGAGTGGCGCGGGGTACGAGCAGTACTTC. It codes for CAWSGAGYEQYF.

This rearrangement joins TRBV30 to TRBJ2-5; 8 nucleotides align to TRBD1. With V trimmed by 0 bases and J by 5 bases, 5 bases remained unmatched. The length of the CDR3 is 14 residues. Per germline, CDR1 GTSNPN and CDR2 SVGIG (reference sequence). This chain's CDR3 is CAWSVGTGWETQYF. The CDR3 bases are TGTGCCTGGAGTGTGGGGACAGGTTGGGAGACCCAGTACTTC.

This chain joins TRBV6-5 and TRBJ1-2; unclear D gene. Germline V gives CDR1 MNHEY, CDR2 SVGAGI. With 2 bases removed from V and 2 bases from J, the gap between germline ends came to 6 bases. The CDR3 sequence is 13 residues long. The CDR3 loop reads CASSYELNYGYTF. The CDR3 DNA reads as TGTGCCAGCAGTTACGAGCTAAACTATGGCTACACCTTC.

This chain connects TRBV2 to TRBJ1-1; maybe TRBD1 (5 bases). Trimming shortened V by 5 bases and J by 5 bases, and 6 bases separated the two germline ends. The CDR3 has 11 amino acids. The germline CDR1 and CDR2 sequences are SNHLY and FYNNEI. In DNA form, the CDR3 reads TGTGCCAGCAGTTACAGGACTGAAGCTTTCTTT. As protein: CASSYRTEAFF.

The chain links TRBV25-1 to TRBJ2-1; D possibly corresponds to TRBD1 (6 bases). V dropped 3 bases and J dropped 7 bases, with 7 bases sitting between them. Germline V gene lookup returns CDR1 MGHDK and CDR2 SYGVNS. The CDR3 is made up of 12 amino acids. CDR3 nucleotides: TGTGCCAGCAGTGAGGGGGCTAATGAGCAGTTCTTC. Protein product: CASSEGANEQFF.

The V call is TRBV19, the J call TRBJ1-5; 9 nucleotides align to TRBD1. Germline CDR1 and CDR2: LNHDA and SQIVND (reference sequence). V was clipped by 5 bases and J by 6 bases; unmatched bases: 5. The CDR3 length is 14 residues. CDR3 amino acids: CASSLGQGGQPQHF. The CDR3 nucleotides read TGTGCCAGTAGTCTGGGACAGGGAGGTCAGCCCCAGCATTTT.

V gene TRBV19 combines with J gene TRBJ1-5; TRBD1 aligns across 10 bases. Germline lookup yields CDR1 LNHDA and CDR2 SQIVND (reference sequence). The V segment lost 7 bases and the J segment 4 bases; nucleotides outside the gene matches: 7. The CDR3 has 15 residues. CDR3 residues: CASTLGTGVNQPQHF. The CDR3 bases are TGTGCCAGTACCTTGGGGACAGGGGTTAATCAGCCCCAGCATTTT.

The V gene is TRBV14, the J gene TRBJ2-7; D is possibly TRBD1 (6 bases). Deletions cut 1 base from V and 3 bases from J, with 16 bases between. This CDR3 contains 16 residues. Looked up from germline, CDR1 is SGHDN and CDR2 is FVKESK. The CDR3 DNA reads TGTGCCAGCAGCCAAGGCGGAACAGGGATCATCTACGAGCAGTACTTC. Protein product: CASSQGGTGIIYEQYF.

The rearrangement links TRBV28 to TRBJ1-4; a possible D gene is TRBD1 (5 bases). V was shortened by 5 bases and J by 7 bases, with 11 bases between the two germline ends. CDR1 is MDHEN, CDR2 SYDVKM, per germline. This CDR3 spans 13 amino acids. This chain's CDR3 is CASSPQGGEKLFF. The CDR3 DNA sequence: TGTGCCAGCAGTCCTCAGGGAGGTGAAAAACTGTTTTTT.

The rearrangement links TRBV7-3 to TRBJ2-7; D gene uncertain. This CDR3 is built from 14 residues. Trimming removed 5 bases at V and 6 bases at J, with 17 bases between. Germline-derived CDR1 and CDR2 are SGHTA and FQGTGA. This CDR3 is CASSLDIPPAEQYF. In DNA, the CDR3 is TGTGCCAGCAGCCTCGACATCCCACCCGCCGAGCAGTACTTC.